This T cell receptor beta chain was captured by sequencing in a study of cytomegalovirus exposure and HLA in healthy donors. CDR1 and CDR2 from the germline V gene are MRHNA and SNTAGT. The CDR3 extends over 14 amino acids. V was shortened by 6 bases and J by 3 bases, with 14 bases between the two germline ends. A multiplex PCR was run with 60 Vbeta primers and 13 Jbeta primers. Using immunoSEQ multiplex PCR, the repertoire was profiled, and TCRdb retains in-frame clones only, with some absent. Of 130,000 to 150,000 clones listed, roughly 80% are singletons. This clonotype was sampled from a female donor in good health and CMV-seronegative. Sequenced: PBMCs. This chain connects TRBV6-4 to TRBJ1-1; a weak D match, TRBD1 (5 bases). The CDR3 sequence: CASRAGGEYTEAFF. The CDR3, as DNA: TGTGCCAGCAGGGCCGGGGGGGAGTACACTGAAGCTTTCTTT.